A selection of T cell receptor beta chains follows, all from one sample in a study of vaccination and CD4 T cells after COVID-19. What these receptors recognize is not known. From the PCR reads, TCRdb called clonotypes with MiXCR, one entry per CDR3 protein. This repertoire shows more than 15,000 distinct CDR3 sequences, less than 60% found once; its top ten account for approximately 8.4%. The sequenced material came from CD4+ T cells from blood, cultured in vitro. These receptors all come from a human donor who had recovered from COVID-19. Each CDR3 is given with its conserved first and last residue. A D gene is named only where the DNA matches it firmly. The size entry is marked missing in some rows and otherwise reads once, few, many or a size class.

TRBD1,TRBV20-1,TRBJ2-4,few,TGCAGTGCTAAGGGGGCGGGAAACATTCAGTACTTC,CSAKGAGNIQYF
-,TRBV20-1,TRBJ1-5,-,TGCAGTGCTAGACGAGGGACCAATCAGCCCCAGCATTTT,CSARRGTNQPQHF
-,TRBV30,TRBJ2-1,-,TGTGCCTTAGAACTAGGGCGGGGTAACAATGAGCAGTTCTTC,CALELGRGNNEQFF
-,TRBV6-5,TRBJ2-1,-,TGTGCCAGCAGTTACCCAGGCCGGGATGAGCAGTTCTTC,CASSYPGRDEQFF
-,TRBV4-1,TRBJ1-2,-,TGCGCCAGCAGCCAAACAGCAGGCTATTTCTATGGCTACACCTTC,CASSQTAGYFYGYTF
TRBD1,TRBV19,TRBJ2-5,-,TGTGCCAGTAGTATTCGGGGCCAGGGGGTGGGTGAGACCCAGTACTTC,CASSIRGQGVGETQYF
-,TRBV10-3,TRBJ2-5,once,TGTGCCACCACTAGGGGGGCAGCAGAGACCCAGTACTTC,CATTRGAAETQYF
TRBD1,TRBV4-1,TRBJ1-3,-,TGCGCCAGCAGCCAAGTAGGAGGGGGCTTCGGGTCCACCATATATTTT,CASSQVGGGFGSTIYF
TRBD1,TRBV15,TRBJ2-1,-,TGTGCCACCAGCAGAGGCCCCGCGGGACAGGGGTACAATGAGCAGTTCTTC,CATSRGPAGQGYNEQFF
-,TRBV4-2,TRBJ2-2,-,TGTGCCAGCAGCCAAGTTTTGGCCGGGGAGCTGTTTTTT,CASSQVLAGELFF
TRBD1,TRBV6-1,TRBJ2-5,-,TGTGCCAGCAGTGAGACGACAGGGTGGGGAGAGACCCAGTACTTC,CASSETTGWGETQYF
TRBD2,TRBV20-1,TRBJ2-3,-,TGCAGTGCCTATCCCGCGGGCGGGAGAGGGTCAGATACGCAGTATTTT,CSAYPAGGRGSDTQYF
-,TRBV19,TRBJ2-2,-,TGTGCCAGTAGTATAGGTGACAGAAACACCGGGGAGCTGTTTTTT,CASSIGDRNTGELFF
-,TRBV19,TRBJ2-7,-,TGTGCCAGTAGTATAGAGGTTTCGGGTCTGGGGCAGTACTTC,CASSIEVSGLGQYF
-,TRBV24-1,TRBJ2-3,few,TGTGCCACCAGTGACATCCCCGGGCTGGATACGCAGTATTTT,CATSDIPGLDTQYF
-,TRBV24-1,TRBJ2-2,-,TGTGCCACCAGTGGAATCCCCTCTTACACCGGGGAGCTGTTTTTT,CATSGIPSYTGELFF
TRBD2,TRBV2,TRBJ2-7,once,TGTGCCAGCAGATCTTTCGGGGGAGGGCCGGACGAGCAGTACTTC,CASRSFGGGPDEQYF
-,TRBV11-2,TRBJ2-1,-,TGTGCCAGCAGCGCACTCAGGGGCCCTTTAGGTAATGAGCAGTTCTTC,CASSALRGPLGNEQFF
-,TRBV7-3,TRBJ2-1,-,TGTGCCAGCAGCTCCTTCTGGGGGTCCTACAATGAGCAGTTCTTC,CASSSFWGSYNEQFF
-,TRBV7-2,TRBJ1-5,few,TGTGCCAGCAGCTTAAATCGGCGGTTTAGGCCCCAGCATTTT,CASSLNRRFRPQHF
-,TRBV21-1,TRBJ2-3,-,TGTGCCAGCAGCAAAGAGGGAAGACCAGATACGCAGTATTTT,CASSKEGRPDTQYF
-,TRBV12-3/TRBV12-4,TRBJ1-1,-,TGTGCCAGCAGTTTAAACGGCTTTGTGGCTGAAGCTTTCTTT,CASSLNGFVAEAFF
-,TRBV5-8,TRBJ1-5,-,TGTGCCAGCAGCTTGGGGTTGGGCAGGGTTGGCAATCAGCCCCAGCATTTT,CASSLGLGRVGNQPQHF
TRBD2,TRBV27,TRBJ2-3,-,TGTGCCAGCAGTTTACGCGGGGGGTGGACAGATACGCAGTATTTT,CASSLRGGWTDTQYF
-,TRBV28,TRBJ2-3,once,TGTGCCAGCAGTTTCAACAGACCGCAGTATTTT,CASSFNRPQYF